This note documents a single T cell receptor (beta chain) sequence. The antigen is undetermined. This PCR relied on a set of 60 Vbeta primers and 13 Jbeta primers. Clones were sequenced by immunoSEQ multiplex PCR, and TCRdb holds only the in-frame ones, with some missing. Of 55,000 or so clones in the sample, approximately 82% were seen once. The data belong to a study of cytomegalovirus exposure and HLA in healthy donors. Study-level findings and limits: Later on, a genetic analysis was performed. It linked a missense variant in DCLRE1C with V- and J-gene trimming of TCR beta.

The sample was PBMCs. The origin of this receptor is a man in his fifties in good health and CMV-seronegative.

The CDR3 loop reads CASSINGRTGFAEQYF. CDR3 in DNA: TGTGCCAGTAGTATAAATGGGCGGACAGGGTTCGCCGAGCAGTACTTC. V and J are TRBV19 and TRBJ2-7, with TRBD1 identical over 8 bases. The CDR3 is 16 amino acids. Germline V gene lookup returns CDR1 LNHDA and CDR2 SQIVND (reference sequence). The V segment lost 2 bases and the J segment 6 bases; nucleotides outside the gene matches: 12.